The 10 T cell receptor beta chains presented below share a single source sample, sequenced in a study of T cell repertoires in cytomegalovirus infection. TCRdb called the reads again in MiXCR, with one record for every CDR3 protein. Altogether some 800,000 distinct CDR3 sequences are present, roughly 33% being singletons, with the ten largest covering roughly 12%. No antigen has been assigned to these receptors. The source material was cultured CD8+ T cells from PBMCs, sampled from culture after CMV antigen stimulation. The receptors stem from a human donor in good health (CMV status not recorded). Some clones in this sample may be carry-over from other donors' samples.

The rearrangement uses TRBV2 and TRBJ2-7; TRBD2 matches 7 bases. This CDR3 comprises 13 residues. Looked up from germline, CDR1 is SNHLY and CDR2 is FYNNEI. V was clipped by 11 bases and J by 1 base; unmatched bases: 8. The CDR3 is CAGQGGPSYEQYF. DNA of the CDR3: TGTGCCGGGCAGGGAGGGCCGTCCTACGAGCAGTACTTC. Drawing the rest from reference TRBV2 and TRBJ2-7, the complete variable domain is EPEVTQTPSHQVTQMGQEVILRCVPISNHLYFYWYRQILGQKVEFLVSFYNNEISEKSEIFDDQFSVERPDGSNFTLKIRSTKLEDSAMYFCAGQGGPSYEQYFGPGTRLTVT.

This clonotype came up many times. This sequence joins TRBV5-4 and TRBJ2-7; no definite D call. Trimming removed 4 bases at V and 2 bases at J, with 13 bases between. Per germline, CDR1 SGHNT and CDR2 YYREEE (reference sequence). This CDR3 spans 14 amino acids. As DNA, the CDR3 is TGTGCCAGCAGCCCTGGCCCCCTCACCTACGAGCAGTACGTC. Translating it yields CASSPGPLTYEQYV.

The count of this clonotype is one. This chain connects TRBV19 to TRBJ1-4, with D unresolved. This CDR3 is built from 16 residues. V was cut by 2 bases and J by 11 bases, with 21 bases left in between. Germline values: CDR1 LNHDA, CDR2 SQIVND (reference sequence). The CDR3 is CASSILSTELMKKLFF. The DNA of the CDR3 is TGTGCCAGTAGTATATTGTCGACTGAACTAATGAAGAAACTGTTTTTT.

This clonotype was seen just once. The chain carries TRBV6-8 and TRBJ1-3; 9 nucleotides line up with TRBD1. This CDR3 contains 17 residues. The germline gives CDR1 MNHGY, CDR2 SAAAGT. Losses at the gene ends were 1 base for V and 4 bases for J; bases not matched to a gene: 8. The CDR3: CASSYYTGGLEGNTIYF. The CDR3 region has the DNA TGTGCCAGCAGTTACTACACAGGGGGCTTGGAAGGAAACACCATATATTTT.

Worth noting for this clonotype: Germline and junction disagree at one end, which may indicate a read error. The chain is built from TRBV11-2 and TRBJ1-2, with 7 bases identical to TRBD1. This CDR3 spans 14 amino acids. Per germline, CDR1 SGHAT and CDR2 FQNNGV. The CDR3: CANSEGGIYYGYTF. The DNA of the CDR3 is TGTGCCAACAGCGAAGGGGGCATCTACTATGGCTACACCTTC. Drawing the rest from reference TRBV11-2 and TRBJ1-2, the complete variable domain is EAGVAQSPRYKIIEKRQSVAFWCNPISGHATLYWYQQILGQGPKLLIQFQNNGVVDDSQLPKDRFSAERLKGVDSTLKIQPAKLEDSAVYLCANSEGGIYYGYTFGSGTRLTVV.

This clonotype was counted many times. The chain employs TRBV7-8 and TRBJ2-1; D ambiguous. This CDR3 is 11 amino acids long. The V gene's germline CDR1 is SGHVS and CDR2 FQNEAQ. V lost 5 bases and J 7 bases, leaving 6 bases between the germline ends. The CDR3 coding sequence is TGTGCCAGCAGCCCTTGGAATGAGCAGTTCTTC. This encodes CASSPWNEQFF.

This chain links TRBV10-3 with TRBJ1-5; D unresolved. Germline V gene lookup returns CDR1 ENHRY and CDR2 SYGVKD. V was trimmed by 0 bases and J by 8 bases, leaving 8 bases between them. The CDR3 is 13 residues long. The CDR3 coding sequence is TGTGCCATCAGTGAGTCGAATGGGGAGCCCCAGCATTTT. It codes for CAISESNGEPQHF.

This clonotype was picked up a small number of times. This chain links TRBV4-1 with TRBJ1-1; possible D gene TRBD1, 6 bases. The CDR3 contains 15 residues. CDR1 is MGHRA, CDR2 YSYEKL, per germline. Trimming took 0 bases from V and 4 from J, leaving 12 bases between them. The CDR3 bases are TGCGCCAGCAGCCAAGAAGGGGGGGTTACCACTGAAGCTTTCTTT. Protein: CASSQEGGVTTEAFF.

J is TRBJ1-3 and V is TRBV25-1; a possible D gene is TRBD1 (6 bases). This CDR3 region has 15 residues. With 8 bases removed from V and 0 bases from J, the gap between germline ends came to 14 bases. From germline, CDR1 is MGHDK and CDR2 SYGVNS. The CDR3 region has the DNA TGTGCCAGCCAAGGGGGTTTTGACTCTGGAAACACCATATATTTT. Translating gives CASQGGFDSGNTIYF.

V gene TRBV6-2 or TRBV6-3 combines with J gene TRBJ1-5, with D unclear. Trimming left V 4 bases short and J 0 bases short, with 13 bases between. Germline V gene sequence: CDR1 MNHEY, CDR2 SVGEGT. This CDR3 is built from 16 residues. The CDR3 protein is CASSLSSRYSNQPQHF. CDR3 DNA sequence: TGTGCCAGCAGTTTATCATCGCGTTATAGCAATCAGCCCCAGCATTTT.